The present T cell receptor beta chain was sequenced within a study of HIV-infected patients and healthy controls. This clonotype is judged medium-sized. Its antigen is undetermined. Reverse transcription used around 480 ng RNA and constant-region primers for alpha and beta. Separate chain-specific third strand synthesis with multiplexing indices produced the alpha and beta libraries. After a brief PCR adding P5, P7 and a second index, roughly 22 amplification cycles followed. MiXCR, applied by TCRdb to the 5' RACE reads, yields one record per CDR3 protein. The sample lists some 4,800 distinct CDR3 sequences; more than 5% were seen once. Germline V lookup: CDR1 SNHLY, CDR2 FYNNEI. Deletions cut 0 bases from V and 1 base from J, with 13 bases between. The CDR3 loop spans 17 amino acids. Roughly three months, about 14 weeks, into antiretroviral therapy, follow-up blood was collected. No cell fractionation was done, so the repertoire covers all unsorted peripheral blood T cells.

Whole-study findings and limits: Comparisons were complicated because patients and controls had unequal numbers of distinct sequences. Compared with untreated HIV+ repertoires, healthy controls showed roughly threefold more distinct CDR3s and higher Shannon diversity.

This TCR derives from an adult with HIV infection. Here the sequenced sample was blood, taken during antiretroviral therapy. V is TRBV2 and J is TRBJ2-1; D perhaps matches TRBD1 (6 bases). The CDR3 sequence is CASSEARSRGSYNEQFF. The CDR3 bases are TGTGCCAGCAGTGAAGCGCGGTCTAGGGGGTCCTACAATGAGCAGTTCTTC.